Following are 26 T cell receptor beta chains from one sample sequenced in a study of CD8 T cells in Susac syndrome. Random hexamers served to reverse transcribe about 0.45 to 1 ug RNA. Using its own MiXCR run on the immunoSEQ multiplex PCR reads, TCRdb lists one record per CDR3 protein. Of about 150,000 distinct CDR3 sequences listed, around 96% are singletons. Sequenced sample: CD4+ T cells from PBMCs. Receptor source: a human donor with multiple sclerosis.

The genes are TRBV10-3 and TRBJ2-3; 10 bases map to TRBD2. Germline V gene sequence: CDR1 ENHRY, CDR2 SYGVKD. After removal of 7 bases from V and 2 bases from J, the junction contained 3 bases not matched to a gene. CDR3 length: 14 amino acids. CDR3 loop: CAIKRGGSTDTQYF. The DNA for the CDR3 is TGTGCCATCAAGCGGGGGGGATCCACAGATACGCAGTATTTT.

This clonotype has just one count. The rearrangement joins TRBV3-1 to TRBJ1-2; TRBD1 agrees at 7 bases. The J segment lost 4 bases and the V segment lost 5 bases, leaving 4 bases of the junction unmatched. The CDR3 totals 13 residues. The germline V gene has CDR1 LGHDT and CDR2 YNNKEL (reference sequence). CDR3: CASSKGQIYGYTF. The CDR3 coding sequence is TGTGCCAGCAGCAAGGGACAGATCTATGGCTACACCTTC.

The chain links TRBV12-3 or TRBV12-4 to TRBJ1-1; weak D call: TRBD1 (5 bases). V dropped 2 bases and J dropped 1 base, with 8 bases sitting between them. The CDR3 loop spans 14 amino acids. The CDR3 DNA follows: TGTGCCAGCAGTTTAATGGGGGGGAACACTGAAGCTTTCTTT. Translation: CASSLMGGNTEAFF.

V is TRBV20-1 and J is TRBJ2-7, with a weak D call TRBD2 (5 bases). Trimming took 2 bases from V and 4 from J, leaving 18 bases between them. There are 15 residues in the CDR3. CDR1 and CDR2 (germline): DFQATT, SNEGSKA (reference sequence). The chain's CDR3 is CSARPLVSVSYEQYF. CDR3 DNA: TGCAGTGCTAGACCCCTGGTTAGCGTATCATACGAGCAGTACTTC.

The chain employs TRBV15 and TRBJ2-7, with TRBD2 matching 11 bases. This CDR3 spans 16 amino acids. V shed 5 bases, J shed 6 bases, and the junction held 12 bases outside the gene matches. Looked up from germline, CDR1 is LNHNV and CDR2 is YYDKDF (reference sequence). The CDR3 sequence is CATSRGTSGLQREQYF. For the CDR3, the DNA is TGTGCCACCAGCCGTGGGACTAGCGGACTACAACGCGAGCAGTACTTC.

The V and J genes are TRBV27 and TRBJ1-1; D is unclear. CDR1 is MNHEY and CDR2 is SMNVEV in the germline V gene (reference sequence). There are 15 residues in the CDR3. V lost 6 bases, J lost 5 bases, and 19 bases lay in between. The CDR3 sequence is CASRALSTRATEAFF. Written as DNA, the CDR3 is TGTGCCAGCAGGGCCCTAAGCACGAGGGCAACTGAAGCTTTCTTT.

V gene TRBV9 combines with J gene TRBJ1-4; 7 bases map to TRBD1. CDR1 is SGDLS and CDR2 is YYNGEE in the germline V gene. V was clipped by 3 bases and J by 5 bases; unmatched bases: 4. The CDR3 contains 14 residues. The DNA for the CDR3 is TGTGCCAGCAGCGCCGACAGGGAAAATGAAAAACTGTTTTTT. Translating it yields CASSADRENEKLFF.

Note on this clonotype: Relative to the germline gene, one junction end is altered; a read error may explain this. The chain links TRBV28 to TRBJ2-7; 7 bases are shared with TRBD2. The CDR3 extends over 15 amino acids. Germline CDR1 reads MDHEN; CDR2 reads SYDVKM. The CDR3 loop reads CASQSSSAGSFEQYF. CDR3 nucleotides: TGTGCCAGCCAATCCTCCTCAGCGGGATCCTTCGAGCAGTACTTC.

V usage is TRBV29-1 and J usage is TRBJ2-7, with 9 bases that match TRBD1. The trim removed 6 bases at V and 0 bases at J, leaving 3 bases unmatched. Looked up from germline, CDR1 is SQVTM and CDR2 is ANQGSEA. The CDR3 has 13 amino acids. The CDR3 region is CSVRTGASYEQYF. DNA for the CDR3: TGCAGCGTCAGGACAGGGGCCTCCTACGAGCAGTACTTC.

The chain combines TRBV5-1 with TRBJ2-1; 9 bases fit TRBD2. V lost 5 bases, J lost 2 bases, and 5 bases stayed unmatched. Germline lookup yields CDR1 SGHRS and CDR2 YFSETQ. There are 15 residues in the CDR3. CDR3 in amino acids: CASRGAGGAYNEQFF. CDR3 coding DNA: TGCGCCAGCAGGGGAGCGGGAGGAGCCTACAATGAGCAGTTCTTC.

The chain employs TRBV3-1 and TRBJ2-7; 7 bases are shared with TRBD2. The CDR3 runs 15 residues. Germline CDR1 reads LGHDT; CDR2 reads YNNKEL (reference sequence). Trimming removed 1 base from V and 5 bases from J; junction bases left unmatched: 8. The CDR3 here is CASSQVGWGRDEQYF. CDR3 sequence (DNA): TGTGCCAGCAGCCAAGTCGGTTGGGGGAGGGACGAGCAGTACTTC.

This rearrangement joins TRBV27 to TRBJ1-5; D uncertain. Germline V gives CDR1 MNHEY, CDR2 SMNVEV (reference sequence). The CDR3 covers 16 residues. Trimming removed 9 bases at V and 4 bases at J, with 22 bases between. The CDR3 protein is CARAPGRVKLNQPQHF. DNA for the CDR3: TGTGCCAGAGCCCCCGGGAGGGTGAAACTTAATCAGCCCCAGCATTTT.

The chain recombines TRBV29-1 with TRBJ1-1, with D uncertain. This CDR3 region has 11 residues. Germline values: CDR1 SQVTM, CDR2 ANQGSEA. The V gene lost 4 bases and the J gene lost 1 base, with 4 bases spanning the gap. Here the CDR3 reads CSVVQNTEAFF. DNA of the CDR3: TGCAGCGTTGTGCAGAACACTGAAGCTTTCTTT.

The CDR3 loop is CASSVGGFVTGEAFF. The CDR3 DNA reads as TGTGCCAGCAGCGTAGGGGGATTCGTGACAGGCGAAGCTTTCTTT. The chain is built from TRBV9 and TRBJ1-1; D is perhaps TRBD1 (6 bases). The V gene's germline CDR1 is SGDLS and CDR2 YYNGEE. The CDR3 is 15 amino acids. V shed 0 bases and J shed 8 bases, with 17 bases lying between them.

This sequence joins TRBV28 and TRBJ2-7; TRBD2 aligns across 10 bases. J gave up 7 bases and V 8 bases, and 8 bases lay outside the gene matches. Germline V gene sequence: CDR1 MDHEN, CDR2 SYDVKM. There are 13 residues in the CDR3. CDR3 loop: CASRAGGPGEQYF. The CDR3 DNA sequence: TGTGCCAGCCGAGCGGGAGGGCCGGGAGAGCAGTACTTC.

Here the CDR3 DNA reads TGCGCCAGCAGCTTGGCCCTGGGGGCCCCAGATACGCAGTATTTT. Translated: CASSLALGAPDTQYF. The genes are TRBV5-1 and TRBJ2-3; a weak D match, TRBD1 (6 bases). The CDR3 has 15 amino acids. Trimming pared 0 bases from V and 4 bases from J, leaving 12 bases between. CDR1 and CDR2 (germline): SGHRS, YFSETQ.

The chain couples TRBV27 to TRBJ2-7; 10 bases align to TRBD1. Germline values: CDR1 MNHEY, CDR2 SMNVEV (reference sequence). V lost 6 bases, J lost 4 bases, and 6 bases stayed unmatched. The CDR3 consists of 14 residues. The CDR3 is CASRMTGGGYEQYF. In DNA, the CDR3 is TGTGCCAGCAGGATGACAGGGGGCGGTTACGAGCAGTACTTC.

The J gene is TRBJ2-5, the V gene TRBV15, with D perhaps being TRBD1 or TRBD2 (5 bases each). The germline V gene has CDR1 LNHNV and CDR2 YYDKDF (reference sequence). This CDR3 has 16 amino acids. V was cut by 1 base and J by 4 bases, with 16 bases left in between. The CDR3 DNA follows: TGTGCCACCAGCAGAGGAGGTGAGGGGATCCCAGAGACCCAGTACTTC. Translated, it gives CATSRGGEGIPETQYF.

The V and J genes are TRBV20-1 and TRBJ2-7; weak D call: TRBD2 (5 bases). Between the trimmed V and J ends, which lost 6 bases and 0 bases, there was a span of 9 bases. There are 12 residues in the CDR3. The germline V gene encodes CDR1 DFQATT and CDR2 SNEGSKA (reference sequence). The CDR3 sequence: CSASEDSYEQYF. In DNA form, the CDR3 reads TGCAGTGCATCGGAGGACTCCTACGAGCAGTACTTC.

J is TRBJ1-1 and V is TRBV30; no definite D call. Germline assignment: CDR1 GTSNPN and CDR2 SVGIG (reference sequence). Trimming removed 5 bases from V and 1 base from J, with 8 bases in between. The CDR3 consists of 12 residues. CDR3 sequence (DNA): TGTGCCTGGGGGTGGAGGAACACTGAAGCTTTCTTT. It encodes CAWGWRNTEAFF.

The rearrangement joins TRBV6-6 to TRBJ2-3; D possibly corresponds to TRBD1 (5 bases). The CDR3 sequence is 12 residues long. Germline CDR1 reads MNHNY; CDR2 reads SVGAGI (reference sequence). Trimming took 10 bases from V and 3 from J, leaving 11 bases between them. The CDR3 sequence is CATSGRTDTQYF. CDR3 nucleotide sequence: TGTGCCACCTCAGGGCGGACAGATACGCAGTATTTT.

This clonotype has only one observation. The chain has TRBV3-1 and TRBJ1-2; D gene ambiguous. The length of the CDR3 is 15 residues. Germline lookup yields CDR1 LGHDT and CDR2 YNNKEL (reference sequence). V was trimmed by 0 bases and J by 8 bases, leaving 16 bases between them. The CDR3 reads CASSQDKTLVGGYTF. CDR3 bases: TGTGCCAGCAGCCAAGATAAGACCCTCGTCGGGGGCTACACCTTC.

The chain carries TRBV20-1 and TRBJ2-7; 11 bases line up with TRBD2. This CDR3 is built from 15 residues. Germline CDR1 DFQATT, CDR2 SNEGSKA (reference sequence). Germline trimming cut 3 bases from V and 2 bases from J; bases unmatched to any gene: 6. The CDR3 reads CSASGLAGGAYEQYF. In nucleotides, the CDR3 is TGCAGTGCTAGTGGGCTAGCGGGAGGAGCCTACGAGCAGTACTTC.

V gene TRBV29-1 combines with J gene TRBJ1-2; D is uncertain. V was pared by 4 bases and J by 8 bases, with 14 bases between. Germline CDR1 reads SQVTM; CDR2 reads ANQGSEA. The CDR3 extends over 12 amino acids. The CDR3 protein is CSVGYGEGGYTF. CDR3 nucleotides: TGCAGCGTTGGATACGGGGAGGGCGGCTACACCTTC.

The chain carries TRBV19 and TRBJ1-1; D perhaps matches TRBD1 (5 bases). The CDR3 consists of 13 residues. Trimming shortened V by 8 bases and J by 4 bases, and 14 bases separated the two germline ends. The V gene's germline CDR1 is LNHDA and CDR2 SQIVND (reference sequence). The CDR3 nucleotides are TGTGCCAGTCGAGGGGAGAGAGTCACTGAAGCTTTCTTT. It translates to CASRGERVTEAFF.

This sequence joins TRBV30 and TRBJ1-6; weak D call: TRBD1 (5 bases). Germline assignment: CDR1 GTSNPN and CDR2 SVGIG (reference sequence). This CDR3 is 17 amino acids long. The V end lost 3 bases, the J end lost 0 bases, and 15 bases lay between the germline ends. For the CDR3, the DNA is TGTGCCTGGAGGTCAAGGGCAGGGAGCTCCTATAATTCACCCCTCCACTTT. Its protein is CAWRSRAGSSYNSPLHF.